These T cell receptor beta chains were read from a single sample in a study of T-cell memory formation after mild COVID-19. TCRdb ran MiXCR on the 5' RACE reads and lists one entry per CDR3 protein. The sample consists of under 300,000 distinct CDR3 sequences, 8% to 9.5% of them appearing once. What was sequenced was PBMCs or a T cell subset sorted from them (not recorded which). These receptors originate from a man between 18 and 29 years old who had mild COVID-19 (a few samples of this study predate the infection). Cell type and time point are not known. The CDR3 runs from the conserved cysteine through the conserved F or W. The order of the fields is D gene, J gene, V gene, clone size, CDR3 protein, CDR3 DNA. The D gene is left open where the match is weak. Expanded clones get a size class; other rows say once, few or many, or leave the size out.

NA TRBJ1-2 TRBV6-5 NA CASSYARGLGYGYTF TGTGCCAGCAGTTACGCTCGCGGGCTAGGCTATGGCTACACCTTC
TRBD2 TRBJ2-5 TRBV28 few CASRLAGKTQYF TGTGCCAGCAGACTAGCGGGGAAGACCCAGTACTTC
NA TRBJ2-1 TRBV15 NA CAVGSSYNEQFF TGTGCCGTAGGGAGCTCCTACAATGAGCAGTTCTTC
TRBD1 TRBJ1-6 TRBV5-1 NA CASSLPGQGLPLHF TGCGCCAGCAGCTTACCGGGACAGGGGCTACCCCTCCACTTT
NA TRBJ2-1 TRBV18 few CASSPDRSSYNEQFF TGTGCCAGCTCACCCGACAGGAGCTCCTACAATGAGCAGTTCTTC
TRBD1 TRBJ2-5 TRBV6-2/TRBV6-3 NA CASSYRGRNQETQYF TGTGCCAGCAGTTACAGGGGGCGAAATCAAGAGACCCAGTACTTC
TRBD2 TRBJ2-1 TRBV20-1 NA CSALSTSGGAGEQFF TGCAGTGCCCTCTCAACTAGCGGGGGGGCTGGGGAGCAGTTCTTC
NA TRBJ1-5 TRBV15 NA CATSRVQGHQPQHF TGTGCCACCAGCAGAGTACAAGGACATCAGCCCCAGCATTTT
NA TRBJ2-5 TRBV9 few CASSVGDIQETQYF TGTGCCAGCAGCGTAGGGGACATTCAAGAGACCCAGTACTTC
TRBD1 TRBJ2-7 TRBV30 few CAWSRGTRSYEQYF TGTGCCTGGAGCAGGGGGACCCGCTCCTACGAGCAGTACTTC
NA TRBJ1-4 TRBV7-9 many CASSLTQTGWGEKLFF TGTGCCAGCAGCTTAACTCAGACAGGATGGGGTGAAAAACTGTTTTTT
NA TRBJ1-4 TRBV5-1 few CASSSGPTNEKLFF TGCGCCAGCAGCTCGGGACCAACTAATGAAAAACTGTTTTTT
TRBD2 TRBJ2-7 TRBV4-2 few CASSQDPLAGADSYEQYF TGTGCCAGCAGCCAAGATCCCCTAGCGGGGGCAGACTCCTACGAGCAGTACTTC
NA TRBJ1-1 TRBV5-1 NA CASSLAGSSYTGAFF TGCGCCAGCAGCTTGGCGGGGAGCTCTTATACGGGCGCTTTCTTT
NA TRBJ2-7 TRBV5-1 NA CASSSTRPSVLYEQYF TGCGCCAGCAGCTCCACCCGCCCTAGTGTTCTCTACGAGCAGTACTTC
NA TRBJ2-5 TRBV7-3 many CASSLSGPSLGETQYF TGTGCCAGCAGCTTATCGGGACCTAGTCTGGGGGAGACCCAGTACTTC
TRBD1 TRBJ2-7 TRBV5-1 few CASSWGTGPYEQYF TGCGCCAGCAGCTGGGGGACAGGACCTTACGAGCAGTACTTC
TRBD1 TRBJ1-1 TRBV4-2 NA CASSQRPPGQGAAFF TGTGCCAGCAGCCAACGCCCTCCGGGACAGGGGGCAGCTTTCTTT
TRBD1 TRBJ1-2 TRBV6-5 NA CATATRTGFLYGYTF TGTGCCACGGCGACCAGGACAGGCTTCCTCTATGGCTACACCTTC
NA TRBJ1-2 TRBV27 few CASTPNTNYGYTF TGTGCCAGCACCCCCAATACTAACTATGGCTACACCTTC
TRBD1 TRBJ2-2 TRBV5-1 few CASSLRDSHNTGELFF TGCGCCAGCAGCTTGAGGGACAGCCATAACACCGGGGAGCTGTTTTTT
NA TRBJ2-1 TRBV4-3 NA CASSYDGGSYNEQFF TGCGCCAGCAGCTACGATGGGGGGTCCTACAATGAGCAGTTCTTC
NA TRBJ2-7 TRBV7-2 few CASSTSGGTSYEQYF TGTGCCAGCAGCACGAGTGGGGGTACGTCCTACGAGCAGTACTTC
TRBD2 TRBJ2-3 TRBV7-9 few CASRTTSGDTDTQYF TGTGCCAGCAGAACGACTAGCGGGGACACAGATACGCAGTATTTT
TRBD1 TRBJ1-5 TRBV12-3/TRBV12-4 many CASSGTGGDQPQHF TGTGCCAGCAGTGGCACAGGGGGCGATCAGCCCCAGCATTTT
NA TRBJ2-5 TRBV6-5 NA CASSFMEGAIGETQYF TGTGCCAGCAGTTTCATGGAGGGGGCGATTGGAGAGACCCAGTACTTC
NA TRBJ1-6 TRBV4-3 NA CASSQIQGSPLHF TGCGCCAGCAGCCAGATACAGGGTTCACCCCTCCACTTT
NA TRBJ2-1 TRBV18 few CASSPPVGEQFF TGTGCCAGCTCACCCCCGGTAGGTGAGCAGTTCTTC
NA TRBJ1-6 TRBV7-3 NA CASSLIGGPYNSPLHF TGTGCCAGCAGCTTAATTGGGGGGCCGTATAATTCACCCCTCCACTTT